This T cell receptor (beta chain) was documented in a study of shared clonotypes between healthy human individuals. Study summary: Three plates were used per donor for CD4 naive, three for CD4 memory, two for CD8 naive and one for CD8 memory. Study-wide results and caveats: Exclusively blood specimens were collected; tissue repertoires likely differ.

About this clone itself: What it recognizes is unknown.

Replicate PCRs for sorted subsets used approximately 190 ng DNA; this equaled 33,000 or so T cell genomes. Authors' methods: There were no quality scores in the junction-only immunoSEQ sequences, so filtering differed. Generated by immunoSEQ multiplex PCR, the TCRdb table keeps only in-frame clones and is missing some. The V and J calls and clone size were taken over from that table, and D and trimming were inferred from the DNA. The table includes 730,000 or so clones, about 78% detected once. The TCR originated in a woman aged 25 to 45 in good health. The sample comprised memory CD4+ T cells sorted from blood. Regarding subset: CD45RA-negative fraction.

The chain's CDR3 is CASSLVGGAEQYF. The DNA for the CDR3 is TGCGCCAGCAGCTTGGTCGGCGGGGCCGAGCAGTACTTC. This chain uses TRBV5-1 with TRBJ2-7; D may be TRBD2 (6 bases). Germline CDR1 reads SGHRS; CDR2 reads YFSETQ. The V end lost 0 bases, the J end lost 6 bases, and 10 bases lay between the germline ends. CDR3 length: 13 amino acids.